This is a list of T cell receptor beta chains from one sample in a study of cytomegalovirus exposure and HLA in healthy donors. The repertoire was sequenced with immunoSEQ multiplex PCR; TCRdb's copy has only in-frame clones and lacks some. The sample lists some 76,000 clones, approximately 81% occurring once. The sample was PBMCs. These receptors came from a woman aged 40-49 years in good health and CMV-seropositive. CDR3s include the opening cysteine and the closing phenylalanine or tryptophan. The order of the fields is D gene, clone size, J gene, V gene, CDR3 length, CDR3 DNA, CDR3 protein. The D gene is left open where the match is weak. Rows give clone size only sometimes, using once, few, many, or a class for an expanded clone.

d_call: NA; clone_size: once; j_call: TRBJ2-7; v_call: TRBV20-1; cdr3_length: 11; cdr3_nt: TGCAGTGCTAGAGATCTCAGGGAGCAGTACTTC; cdr3_aa: CSARDLREQYF
d_call: NA; clone_size: NA; j_call: TRBJ1-3; v_call: TRBV29-1; cdr3_length: 14; cdr3_nt: TGCAGCGGGGCGGGGGGGAACTCTGGAAACACCATATATTTT; cdr3_aa: CSGAGGNSGNTIYF
d_call: NA; clone_size: NA; j_call: TRBJ2-7; v_call: TRBV6-1; cdr3_length: 15; cdr3_nt: TGTGCCAGCAGTGAAGGCCCGGGGGTCTCCTACGAGCAGTACTTC; cdr3_aa: CASSEGPGVSYEQYF
d_call: NA; clone_size: NA; j_call: TRBJ2-7; v_call: TRBV20-1; cdr3_length: 11; cdr3_nt: TGCAGTGTTGCGGACTTTTACGAGCAGTACTTC; cdr3_aa: CSVADFYEQYF
d_call: TRBD1; clone_size: NA; j_call: TRBJ1-2; v_call: TRBV2; cdr3_length: 13; cdr3_nt: TGTGCCAGCAAGGTGGGACAGGGGGATGGCTACACCTTC; cdr3_aa: CASKVGQGDGYTF
d_call: TRBD1; clone_size: NA; j_call: TRBJ2-5; v_call: TRBV5-1; cdr3_length: 15; cdr3_nt: TGCGCCAGCACCGGACAGGGGGCAACTGGAGAGACCCAGTACTTC; cdr3_aa: CASTGQGATGETQYF
d_call: NA; clone_size: NA; j_call: TRBJ2-5; v_call: TRBV5-5; cdr3_length: 14; cdr3_nt: TGTGCCAGCAGTGTTGAAACCGGCCGAGGGACCCAGTACTTC; cdr3_aa: CASSVETGRGTQYF
d_call: TRBD1; clone_size: NA; j_call: TRBJ1-2; v_call: TRBV28; cdr3_length: 14; cdr3_nt: TGTGCCAGCAGTTTAACAGGGGGCCGGTATGGCTACACCTTC; cdr3_aa: CASSLTGGRYGYTF
d_call: NA; clone_size: NA; j_call: TRBJ2-5; v_call: TRBV19; cdr3_length: 15; cdr3_nt: TGTGCCAGTAGTATGGGAACTCGGGGTGGAGAGACCCAGTACTTC; cdr3_aa: CASSMGTRGGETQYF
d_call: NA; clone_size: NA; j_call: TRBJ2-7; v_call: TRBV6-5; cdr3_length: 16; cdr3_nt: TGTGCCAGCAGTTACTCGAAACGCAGGCAACTCCACGAGCAGTACTTC; cdr3_aa: CASSYSKRRQLHEQYF
d_call: NA; clone_size: NA; j_call: TRBJ1-3; v_call: TRBV5-6; cdr3_length: 15; cdr3_nt: TGTGCCAGCAGCTTGAGGTTCAGGGGTGGAAACACCATATATTTT; cdr3_aa: CASSLRFRGGNTIYF
d_call: TRBD2; clone_size: few; j_call: TRBJ2-1; v_call: TRBV7-9; cdr3_length: 14; cdr3_nt: TGTGCCAGCAGCCCTGGGACTAGCGGGGGGGAGCAGTTCTTC; cdr3_aa: CASSPGTSGGEQFF
d_call: NA; clone_size: NA; j_call: TRBJ2-1; v_call: TRBV4-2; cdr3_length: 15; cdr3_nt: TGTGCCAGCAGCCAAGATACAGGGTCCTACAATGAGCAGTTCTTC; cdr3_aa: CASSQDTGSYNEQFF
d_call: TRBD2; clone_size: NA; j_call: TRBJ2-1; v_call: TRBV7-2; cdr3_length: 14; cdr3_nt: TGTGCCAGCAGCTTAATACTAGCGGGGGACGAGCAGTTCTTC; cdr3_aa: CASSLILAGDEQFF
d_call: NA; clone_size: NA; j_call: TRBJ2-1; v_call: TRBV19; cdr3_length: 15; cdr3_nt: TGTGCCAGTAGTCTCCCTGCGGGGGCGAGGAATGAGCAGTTCTTC; cdr3_aa: CASSLPAGARNEQFF
d_call: TRBD2; clone_size: NA; j_call: TRBJ2-1; v_call: TRBV6-1; cdr3_length: 15; cdr3_nt: TGTGCCAGCAGCCCGGGACTAGCGATTGACAATGAGCAGTTCTTC; cdr3_aa: CASSPGLAIDNEQFF
d_call: NA; clone_size: NA; j_call: TRBJ1-1; v_call: TRBV18; cdr3_length: 16; cdr3_nt: TGTGCCAGCTCACCATTTTCAGTCGGGGATGGGACTGAAGCTTTCTTT; cdr3_aa: CASSPFSVGDGTEAFF
d_call: NA; clone_size: once; j_call: TRBJ1-5; v_call: TRBV19; cdr3_length: 15; cdr3_nt: TGTGCCAGTAGTATAATGGTCGGGAGCAATCAGCCCCAGCATTTT; cdr3_aa: CASSIMVGSNQPQHF
d_call: NA; clone_size: NA; j_call: TRBJ1-1; v_call: TRBV27; cdr3_length: 13; cdr3_nt: TGTGCCAGCTGCCCACAGGCGTCCACTGAAGCTTTCTTT; cdr3_aa: CASCPQASTEAFF
d_call: NA; clone_size: NA; j_call: TRBJ2-2; v_call: TRBV5-1; cdr3_length: 14; cdr3_nt: TGCGCCAGCAGCTTGTATCGGGGAGTAGGGGAGCTGTTTTTT; cdr3_aa: CASSLYRGVGELFF
d_call: NA; clone_size: NA; j_call: TRBJ1-2; v_call: TRBV11-2; cdr3_length: 15; cdr3_nt: TGTGCCAGCAGCTTAGGACGGCAGGGGACCTATGGCTACACCTTC; cdr3_aa: CASSLGRQGTYGYTF
d_call: TRBD1; clone_size: NA; j_call: TRBJ1-1; v_call: TRBV19; cdr3_length: 16; cdr3_nt: TGTGCCAGTAGTACGCAGACAGGGGCGATGAACACTGAAGCTTTCTTT; cdr3_aa: CASSTQTGAMNTEAFF
d_call: NA; clone_size: few; j_call: TRBJ1-5; v_call: TRBV19; cdr3_length: 17; cdr3_nt: TGTGCCAGTAGTATATTAGAGGGCAGGGGAAAGGATCAGCCCCAGCATTTT; cdr3_aa: CASSILEGRGKDQPQHF
d_call: NA; clone_size: NA; j_call: TRBJ1-5; v_call: TRBV10-3; cdr3_length: 12; cdr3_nt: TGTGCCATCAGTGGGTTCGGTCAGCCCCAGCATTTT; cdr3_aa: CAISGFGQPQHF
d_call: TRBD1; clone_size: few; j_call: TRBJ1-2; v_call: TRBV29-1; cdr3_length: 15; cdr3_nt: TGCAGCCTAGGTTCCCCTCCCCAGGGGGCTTATGGCTACACCTTC; cdr3_aa: CSLGSPPQGAYGYTF
d_call: NA; clone_size: NA; j_call: TRBJ2-7; v_call: TRBV4-3; cdr3_length: 13; cdr3_nt: TGCGCCAGCAGCCCCACCCTACCCTACGAGCAGTACTTC; cdr3_aa: CASSPTLPYEQYF
d_call: NA; clone_size: NA; j_call: TRBJ2-3; v_call: TRBV21-1; cdr3_length: 13; cdr3_nt: TGTGCCATTATAGCGGGGGGGCCACGTACGCAGTATTTT; cdr3_aa: CAIIAGGPRTQYF
d_call: TRBD1; clone_size: NA; j_call: TRBJ1-5; v_call: TRBV28; cdr3_length: 14; cdr3_nt: TGTGCCAGCAGTTCGCGGGACAGCTTGCTTTCCCAGCATTTT; cdr3_aa: CASSSRDSLLSQHF
d_call: TRBD2; clone_size: NA; j_call: TRBJ2-1; v_call: TRBV5-4; cdr3_length: 14; cdr3_nt: TGTGCCAGCAGCGAGCGGGGGGGATGGAATGAGCAGTTCTTC; cdr3_aa: CASSERGGWNEQFF
d_call: TRBD1; clone_size: NA; j_call: TRBJ1-1; v_call: TRBV7-8; cdr3_length: 14; cdr3_nt: TGTGCCAGCAGCCAACGACAGGGGAACACTGAAGCTTTCTTT; cdr3_aa: CASSQRQGNTEAFF
d_call: NA; clone_size: once; j_call: TRBJ2-7; v_call: TRBV11-2; cdr3_length: 13; cdr3_nt: TGTGCCAGCAGCCACGGTCCTACCTACGAGCAGTACTTC; cdr3_aa: CASSHGPTYEQYF
d_call: NA; clone_size: NA; j_call: TRBJ2-1; v_call: TRBV2; cdr3_length: 14; cdr3_nt: TGTGCCAGCGGGTCGGGGGGCCCCTACAATGAGCAGTTCTTC; cdr3_aa: CASGSGGPYNEQFF
d_call: TRBD1; clone_size: NA; j_call: TRBJ2-7; v_call: TRBV7-3; cdr3_length: 17; cdr3_nt: TGTGCCAGCAGCTTAACAGTGGACAGGGCCTCCTTGAGCGAGCAGTACTTC; cdr3_aa: CASSLTVDRASLSEQYF
d_call: NA; clone_size: NA; j_call: TRBJ2-7; v_call: TRBV18; cdr3_length: 14; cdr3_nt: TGTGCCAGCTCACGACCTTCAGGGGAAGGGGAGCAGTACTTC; cdr3_aa: CASSRPSGEGEQYF
d_call: TRBD1; clone_size: NA; j_call: TRBJ2-7; v_call: TRBV7-9; cdr3_length: 17; cdr3_nt: TGTGCCAGCAGCTTAGAGTGGGACAGGCCCTTATCCTACGAGCAGTACTTC; cdr3_aa: CASSLEWDRPLSYEQYF
d_call: NA; clone_size: NA; j_call: TRBJ1-1; v_call: TRBV10-3; cdr3_length: 14; cdr3_nt: TGTGCCATCAGTGAGTCGGAGGGGAACACTGAAGCTTTCTTT; cdr3_aa: CAISESEGNTEAFF
d_call: NA; clone_size: once; j_call: TRBJ1-4; v_call: TRBV6-6; cdr3_length: 12; cdr3_nt: TGTGCCAGCAGTAACAGGGAGGAAAAACTGTTTTTT; cdr3_aa: CASSNREEKLFF
d_call: NA; clone_size: few; j_call: TRBJ2-2; v_call: TRBV2; cdr3_length: 13; cdr3_nt: TGTGCCAGCAGGGGCGAACAGACCGGGGAGCTGTTTTTT; cdr3_aa: CASRGEQTGELFF
d_call: NA; clone_size: NA; j_call: TRBJ2-3; v_call: TRBV2; cdr3_length: 12; cdr3_nt: TGTGCCAGCGCGGTAGAGTCAGATACGCAGTATTTT; cdr3_aa: CASAVESDTQYF
d_call: NA; clone_size: NA; j_call: TRBJ1-3; v_call: TRBV13; cdr3_length: 15; cdr3_nt: TGTGCCAGCAGCTTACACAGGGTATCTGGAAACACCATATATTTT; cdr3_aa: CASSLHRVSGNTIYF
d_call: TRBD1; clone_size: few; j_call: TRBJ2-5; v_call: TRBV19; cdr3_length: 15; cdr3_nt: TGTGCCAGTAGCCTAGGGACAGGGGTTGGGGAGACCCAGTACTTC; cdr3_aa: CASSLGTGVGETQYF
d_call: TRBD1; clone_size: NA; j_call: TRBJ2-7; v_call: TRBV11-2; cdr3_length: 15; cdr3_nt: TGTGCCAGCAGCTTAGGGCAGGGGGTAGCCTACGAGCAGTACTTC; cdr3_aa: CASSLGQGVAYEQYF
d_call: NA; clone_size: few; j_call: TRBJ1-5; v_call: TRBV18; cdr3_length: 13; cdr3_nt: TGTGCCAGCTCACCCGTCGACGGCGGGCCCCAGCATTTT; cdr3_aa: CASSPVDGGPQHF
d_call: TRBD2; clone_size: NA; j_call: TRBJ2-5; v_call: TRBV15; cdr3_length: 18; cdr3_nt: TGTGCCACCAGCAGAGATTTAGCGGGGGGAGGATTGAGAGACACCCAGTACTTC; cdr3_aa: CATSRDLAGGGLRDTQYF
d_call: NA; clone_size: once; j_call: TRBJ2-2; v_call: TRBV5-6; cdr3_length: 13; cdr3_nt: TGTGCCAGCAGCCAACAGGTCACCGGGGAGCTGTTTTTT; cdr3_aa: CASSQQVTGELFF
d_call: TRBD1; clone_size: NA; j_call: TRBJ1-6; v_call: TRBV2; cdr3_length: 18; cdr3_nt: TGTGCCAGCAGTCGGGCCAGGGGGCTCAGCTCCTATAATTCACCCCTCCACTTT; cdr3_aa: CASSRARGLSSYNSPLHF
d_call: TRBD2; clone_size: NA; j_call: TRBJ2-7; v_call: TRBV28; cdr3_length: 15; cdr3_nt: TGTGCCAGCAGCAGCGCTGGGGGGGACTCCTACGAGCAGTACTTC; cdr3_aa: CASSSAGGDSYEQYF
d_call: TRBD1; clone_size: NA; j_call: TRBJ2-2; v_call: TRBV11-3; cdr3_length: 13; cdr3_nt: TGTGCCAGCAGGGGACAGACCACCGGGGAGCTGTTTTTT; cdr3_aa: CASRGQTTGELFF
d_call: NA; clone_size: NA; j_call: TRBJ2-5; v_call: TRBV5-1; cdr3_length: 14; cdr3_nt: TGCGCCAGCAGCTTGAATGCGCCGCAAGAGACCCAGTACTTC; cdr3_aa: CASSLNAPQETQYF
d_call: TRBD2; clone_size: NA; j_call: TRBJ2-3; v_call: TRBV9; cdr3_length: 18; cdr3_nt: TGTGCCAGCAGCGCGGCGGCTAGCGGGGGGCCTAGCACAGATACGCAGTATTTT; cdr3_aa: CASSAAASGGPSTDTQYF
d_call: NA; clone_size: NA; j_call: TRBJ2-3; v_call: TRBV6-4; cdr3_length: 13; cdr3_nt: TGTGCCAGCAGTGACTCCCAGGGGGATACGCAGTATTTT; cdr3_aa: CASSDSQGDTQYF
d_call: TRBD1; clone_size: NA; j_call: TRBJ1-6; v_call: TRBV7-9; cdr3_length: 15; cdr3_nt: TGTTCCAGCAGCTTTCCGGGACAGGGGAATTCACCCCTCCACTTT; cdr3_aa: CSSSFPGQGNSPLHF
d_call: NA; clone_size: NA; j_call: TRBJ1-5; v_call: TRBV15; cdr3_length: 14; cdr3_nt: TGTGCCACCAGCATTGGGGGGTACAATCAGCCCCAGCATTTT; cdr3_aa: CATSIGGYNQPQHF
d_call: TRBD1; clone_size: NA; j_call: TRBJ2-7; v_call: TRBV6-5; cdr3_length: 14; cdr3_nt: TGTGCCAGCAGTTACCAGGGGACAGGCTACGAGCAGTACTTC; cdr3_aa: CASSYQGTGYEQYF
d_call: TRBD1; clone_size: NA; j_call: TRBJ1-1; v_call: TRBV25-1; cdr3_length: 13; cdr3_nt: TGTGCCAGCAGGCAGGGGGCGGGCACTGAAGCTTTCTTT; cdr3_aa: CASRQGAGTEAFF